This paragraph reports one TCR beta chain. The sample comes from a study of control samples from healthy donors and cancer patients. V was cut by 0 bases and J by 2 bases, with 10 bases left in between. Germline V gene data show CDR1 as LGHNA and CDR2 as YNFKEQ. This CDR3 region has 15 residues. Using immunoSEQ multiplex PCR, the repertoire was profiled, and TCRdb retains in-frame clones only, with some absent. The sample totals some 180,000 clones. The sample comprised blood. This clonotype was sampled from a woman aged 25-40 years in good health. The rearrangement uses TRBV4-2 and TRBJ1-1; D gene ambiguous. The CDR3 DNA is TGTGCCAGCAGCCAAGATCTACGGATCAACACTGAAGCTTTCTTT. This encodes CASSQDLRINTEAFF.